The 8 T cell receptor beta chains below come from one sample, sequenced in a study of cytomegalovirus exposure and HLA in healthy donors. The PCR was carried out with 60 Vbeta primers and 13 Jbeta primers. TCRdb keeps only in-frame clones here, not all; method: immunoSEQ multiplex PCR. The sample yields nearly 200,000 clones, approximately 85% seen once. The material sequenced was PBMCs. The receptor set was obtained from a woman aged 45-59 years in good health and CMV-seropositive.

The V and J genes are TRBV28 and TRBJ2-5; D perhaps matches TRBD2 (7 bases). The V end was cut by 5 bases, the J end by 5 bases, with 18 bases between. Germline V gene lookup returns CDR1 MDHEN and CDR2 SYDVKM. This CDR3 region has 15 residues. The CDR3 reads CASSALRGAVETQYF. Here the CDR3 DNA reads TGTGCCAGCAGTGCTCTACGGGGGGCAGTTGAGACCCAGTACTTC. Complete variable domain (other parts from reference TRBV28 and TRBJ2-5): DVKVTQSSRYLVKRTGEKVFLECVQDMDHENMFWYRQDPGLGLRLIYFSYDVKMKEKGDIPEGYSVSREKKERFSLILESASTNQTSMYLCASSALRGAVETQYFGPGTRLLVL.

The chain combines TRBV18 with TRBJ1-3; D is uncertain. The germline V gene encodes CDR1 KGHSH and CDR2 LQKENI. Between the trimmed V and J ends, which lost 4 bases and 4 bases, there was a span of 8 bases. The CDR3 contains 13 residues. The CDR3, as DNA: TGTGCCAGCTCACAGCCGGGAGGAAACACCATATATTTT. Translated: CASSQPGGNTIYF.

This chain joins TRBV28 and TRBJ2-2, with 9 bases identical to TRBD1. CDR1 is MDHEN, CDR2 SYDVKM, per germline. With 6 bases clipped from V and 7 bases from J, the junction kept 6 bases outside the gene matches. CDR3 length: 14 amino acids. The CDR3: CASRGDRAVGELFF. The CDR3 DNA reads as TGTGCCAGCAGGGGGGACAGGGCGGTCGGGGAGCTGTTTTTT.

Worth noting for this clone: One junction end does not reproduce the germline sequence, and a read error may be involved. This chain connects TRBV7-9 to TRBJ2-7; 9 positions match TRBD2. Germline assignment: CDR1 SEHNR and CDR2 FQNEAQ (reference sequence). This CDR3 has 15 residues. This CDR3 is CSSSLLAGSSYEQYF. The CDR3 bases are TGTTCCAGCAGCTTACTAGCGGGCTCTTCCTACGAGCAGTACTTC.

V and J are TRBV11-2 and TRBJ2-7, with D tentatively TRBD1 (6 bases). The CDR3 totals 14 residues. Germline V gene data show CDR1 as SGHAT and CDR2 as FQNNGV. V was shortened by 5 bases and J by 0 bases, with 11 bases between the two germline ends. This CDR3 reads CASSRGQLSYEQYF. Written as DNA, the CDR3 is TGTGCCAGCAGCCGAGGACAGCTCTCCTACGAGCAGTACTTC.

This clone was recorded a few times. The chain employs TRBV14 and TRBJ2-7; no clear D gene. Germline V CDR1 and CDR2: SGHDN, FVKESK. Trimming cost V 3 bases and J 3 bases, with 15 bases left between them. The CDR3 spans 15 residues. The DNA of the CDR3 is TGTGCCAGCAGCCACCCCGGTCTAGGATTCTACGAGCAGTACTTC. It is translated as CASSHPGLGFYEQYF.

The V gene is TRBV5-1, the J gene TRBJ2-3; TRBD2 aligns across 7 bases. V was pared by 1 base and J by 1 base, with 0 bases of the junction left unmatched. The germline V gene encodes CDR1 SGHRS and CDR2 YFSETQ. CDR3 length: 14 residues. Written as DNA, the CDR3 is TGCGCCAGCAGCTTGCGGGGGGGCACAGATACGCAGTATTTT. Translation gives CASSLRGGTDTQYF.

As concerns this clone: A junction end diverges from the germline sequence, so it may reflect a read error. The CDR3 DNA sequence: TGCGCCAGCAGCACCTCGACAGGGAAGGGCAAAAACAGTCAGTACTTC. It yields the protein CASSTSTGKGKNSQYF. V gene TRBV5-1 combines with J gene TRBJ2-4; the match to TRBD1 covers 7 bases. Germline CDR1 reads SGHRS; CDR2 reads YFSETQ. The CDR3 length is 16 residues.